This TCR beta chain stems from a study of T cells in localized non-small cell lung cancer. Whole-study findings and limits: Elevated circulating T cell density in blood was associated with longer overall survival. As only one tumor region underwent sequencing, heterogeneity remains possible.

Note on this clone: Its antigen remains unidentified.

Germline CDR1 reads SGHTA; CDR2 reads FQGNSA. Unmatched junction bases numbered 6, after V lost 6 bases and J lost 10 bases. The CDR3 totals 12 residues. The protocol was immunoSEQ multiplex PCR, while the TCRdb copy is restricted to in-frame clones and leaves out a portion. The table records 30,000 to 40,000 clones, roughly four fifths of them present only once. The receptor comes from a male donor older than 55 with stage III squamous cell lung carcinoma. Specimen: peripheral blood, collected before any cancer treatment. The J gene is TRBJ2-1, the V gene TRBV7-2; 7 bases align to TRBD1. CDR3 amino acids: CASSYRDREQFF. The CDR3 nucleotides read TGTGCCAGCAGTTACAGGGACAGAGAGCAGTTCTTC.